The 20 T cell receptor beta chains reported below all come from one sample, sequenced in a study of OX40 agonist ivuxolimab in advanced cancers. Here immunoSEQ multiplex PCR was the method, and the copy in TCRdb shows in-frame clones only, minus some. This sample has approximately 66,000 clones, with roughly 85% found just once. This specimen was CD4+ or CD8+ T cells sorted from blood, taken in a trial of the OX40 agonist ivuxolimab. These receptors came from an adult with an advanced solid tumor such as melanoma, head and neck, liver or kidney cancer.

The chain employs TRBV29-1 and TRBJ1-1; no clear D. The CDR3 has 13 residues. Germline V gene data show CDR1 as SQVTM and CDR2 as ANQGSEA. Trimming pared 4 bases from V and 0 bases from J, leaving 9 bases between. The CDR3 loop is CSVGLGLNTEAFF. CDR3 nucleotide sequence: TGCAGCGTTGGTCTGGGGTTGAACACTGAAGCTTTCTTT. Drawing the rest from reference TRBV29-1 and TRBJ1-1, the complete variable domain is SAVISQKPSRDICQRGTSLTIQCQVDSQVTMMFWYRQQPGQSLTLIATANQGSEATYESGFVIDKFPISRPNLTFSTLTVSNMSPEDSSIYLCSVGLGLNTEAFFGQGTRLTVV.

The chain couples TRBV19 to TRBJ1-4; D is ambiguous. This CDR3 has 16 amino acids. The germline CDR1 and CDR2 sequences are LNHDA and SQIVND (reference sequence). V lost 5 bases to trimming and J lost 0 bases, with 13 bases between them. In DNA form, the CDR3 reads TGTGCCAGTAGTTCAAGGACGCGCCCAACTAATGAAAAACTGTTTTTT. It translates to CASSSRTRPTNEKLFF.

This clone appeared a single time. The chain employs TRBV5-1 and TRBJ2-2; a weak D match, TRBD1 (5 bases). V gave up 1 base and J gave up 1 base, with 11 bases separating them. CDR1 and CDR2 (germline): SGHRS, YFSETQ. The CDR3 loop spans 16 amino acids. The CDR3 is CASSLIVTGNTGELFF. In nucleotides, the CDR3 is TGCGCCAGCAGCTTGATTGTCACAGGGAACACCGGGGAGCTGTTTTTT. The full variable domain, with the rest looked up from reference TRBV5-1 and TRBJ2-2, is KAGVTQTPRYLIKTRGQQVTLSCSPISGHRSVSWYQQTPGQGLQFLFEYFSETQRNKGNFPGRFSGRQFSNSRSEMNVSTLELGDSALYLCASSLIVTGNTGELFFGEGSRLTVL.

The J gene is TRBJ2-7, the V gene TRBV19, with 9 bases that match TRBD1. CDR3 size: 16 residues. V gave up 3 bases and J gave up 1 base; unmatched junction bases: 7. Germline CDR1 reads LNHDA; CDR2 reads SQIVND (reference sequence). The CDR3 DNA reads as TGTGCCAGTAGTATTCTACAGGGGGCGCGTTCCTACGAGCAGTACTTC. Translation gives CASSILQGARSYEQYF.

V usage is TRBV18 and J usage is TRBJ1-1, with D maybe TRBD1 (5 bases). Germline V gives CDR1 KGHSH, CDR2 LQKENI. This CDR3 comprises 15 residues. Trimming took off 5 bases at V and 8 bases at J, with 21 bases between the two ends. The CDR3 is CASSSITGTKSEAFF. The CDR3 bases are TGTGCCAGCTCATCGATCACCGGGACGAAAAGCGAAGCTTTCTTT.

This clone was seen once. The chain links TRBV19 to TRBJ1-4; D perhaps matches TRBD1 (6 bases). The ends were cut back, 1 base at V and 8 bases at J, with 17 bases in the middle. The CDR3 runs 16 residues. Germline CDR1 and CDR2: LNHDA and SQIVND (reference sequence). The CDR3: CASSIGIRGAREKLFF. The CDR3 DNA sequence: TGTGCCAGTAGTATAGGGATACGGGGGGCGAGGGAAAAACTGTTTTTT. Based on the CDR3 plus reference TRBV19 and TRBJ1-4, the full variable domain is DGGITQSPKYLFRKEGQNVTLSCEQNLNHDAMYWYRQDPGQGLRLIYYSQIVNDFQKGDIAEGYSVSREKKESFPLTVTSAQKNPTAFYLCASSIGIRGAREKLFFGSGTQLSVL.

As DNA, the CDR3 is TGTGCCAGCAGCCTTAGGGGGACAGCCGACAATGAGCAGTTCTTC. Translated, it gives CASSLRGTADNEQFF. The chain employs TRBV4-2 and TRBJ2-1, with 7 bases matching TRBD1. The CDR3 loop spans 15 amino acids. After removal of 4 bases from V and 5 bases from J, the junction contained 8 bases not matched to a gene. CDR1 is LGHNA and CDR2 is YNFKEQ in the germline V gene.

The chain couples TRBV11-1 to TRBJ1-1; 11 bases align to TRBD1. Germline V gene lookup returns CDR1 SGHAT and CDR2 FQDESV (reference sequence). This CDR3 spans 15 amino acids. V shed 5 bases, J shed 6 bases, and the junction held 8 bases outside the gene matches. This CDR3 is CASSKRGQGAAEAFF. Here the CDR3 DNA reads TGTGCCAGCAGCAAACGTGGACAGGGGGCGGCTGAAGCTTTCTTT.

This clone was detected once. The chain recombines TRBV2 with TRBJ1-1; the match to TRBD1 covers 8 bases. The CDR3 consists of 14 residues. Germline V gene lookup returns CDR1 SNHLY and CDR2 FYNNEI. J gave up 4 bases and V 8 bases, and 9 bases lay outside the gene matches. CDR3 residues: CASLNRGESTEAFF. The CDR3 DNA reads TGTGCCAGCTTGAACAGGGGGGAAAGCACTGAAGCTTTCTTT.

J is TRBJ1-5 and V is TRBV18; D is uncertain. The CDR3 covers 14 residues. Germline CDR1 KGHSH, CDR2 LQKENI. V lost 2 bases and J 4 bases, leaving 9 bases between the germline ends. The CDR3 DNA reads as TGTGCCAGCTCACCAAAGGAGGGAAATCAGCCCCAGCATTTT. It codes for CASSPKEGNQPQHF.

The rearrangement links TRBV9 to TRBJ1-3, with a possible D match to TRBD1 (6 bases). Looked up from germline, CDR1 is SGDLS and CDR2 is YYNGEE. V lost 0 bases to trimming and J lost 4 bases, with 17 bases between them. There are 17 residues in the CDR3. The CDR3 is CASSVATQGTAGNTIYF. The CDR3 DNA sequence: TGTGCCAGCAGCGTAGCTACGCAGGGGACGGCGGGAAACACCATATATTTT.

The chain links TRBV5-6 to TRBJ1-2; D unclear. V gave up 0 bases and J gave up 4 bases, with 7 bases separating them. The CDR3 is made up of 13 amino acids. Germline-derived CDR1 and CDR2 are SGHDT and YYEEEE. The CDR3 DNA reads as TGTGCCAGCAGCTTGGACACATTCTATGGCTACACCTTC. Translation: CASSLDTFYGYTF.

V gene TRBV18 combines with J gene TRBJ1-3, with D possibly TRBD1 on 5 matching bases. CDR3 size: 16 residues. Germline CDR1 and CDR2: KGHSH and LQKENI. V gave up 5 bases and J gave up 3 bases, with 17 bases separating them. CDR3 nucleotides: TGTGCCAGCTCATCCACGGGGGACGGACTTGGAAACACCATATATTTT. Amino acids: CASSSTGDGLGNTIYF.

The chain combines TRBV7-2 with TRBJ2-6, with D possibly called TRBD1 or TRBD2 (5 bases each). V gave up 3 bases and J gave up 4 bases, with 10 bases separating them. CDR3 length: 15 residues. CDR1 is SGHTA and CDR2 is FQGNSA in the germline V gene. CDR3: CASSLTRDGANVLTF. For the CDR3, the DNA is TGTGCCAGCAGCTTGACCAGGGACGGGGCCAACGTCCTGACTTTC. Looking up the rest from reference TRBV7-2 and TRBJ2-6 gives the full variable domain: GAGVSQSPSNKVTEKGKDVELRCDPISGHTALYWYRQSLGQGLEFLIYFQGNSAPDKSGLPSDRFSAERTGGSVSTLTIQRTQQEDSAVYLCASSLTRDGANVLTFGAGSRLTVL.

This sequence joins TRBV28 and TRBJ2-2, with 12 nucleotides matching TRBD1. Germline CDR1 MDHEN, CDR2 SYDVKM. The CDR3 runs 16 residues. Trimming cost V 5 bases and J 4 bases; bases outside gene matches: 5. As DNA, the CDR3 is TGTGCCAGCAGTGGCGGGACAGGGGGCCGCACCGGGGAGCTGTTTTTT. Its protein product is CASSGGTGGRTGELFF.

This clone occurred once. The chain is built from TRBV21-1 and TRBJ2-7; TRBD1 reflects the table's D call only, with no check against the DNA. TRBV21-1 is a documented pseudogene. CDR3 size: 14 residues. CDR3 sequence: CASSKATRCYEQYF. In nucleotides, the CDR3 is TGTGCCAGCAGCAAAGCGACCAGGTGCTACGAGCAGTACTTC.

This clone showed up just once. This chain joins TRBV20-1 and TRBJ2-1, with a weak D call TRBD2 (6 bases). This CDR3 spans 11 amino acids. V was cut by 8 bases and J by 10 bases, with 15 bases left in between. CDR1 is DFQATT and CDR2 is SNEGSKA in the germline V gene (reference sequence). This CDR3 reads CSPWGRFEQFF. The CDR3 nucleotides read TGCAGTCCGTGGGGGAGGTTCGAGCAGTTCTTC.

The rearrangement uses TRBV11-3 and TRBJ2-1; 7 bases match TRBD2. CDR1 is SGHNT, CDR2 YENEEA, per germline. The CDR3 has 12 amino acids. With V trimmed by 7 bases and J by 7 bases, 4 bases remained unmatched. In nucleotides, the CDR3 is TGTGCCAGCACCCCGGGGGGAAATGAGCAGTTCTTC. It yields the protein CASTPGGNEQFF.

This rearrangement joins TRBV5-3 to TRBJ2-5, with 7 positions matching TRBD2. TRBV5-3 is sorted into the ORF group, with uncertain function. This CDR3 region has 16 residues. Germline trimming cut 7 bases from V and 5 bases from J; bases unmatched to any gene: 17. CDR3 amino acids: CARASNWGGRRETQYF. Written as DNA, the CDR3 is TGTGCCAGAGCGAGCAACTGGGGAGGGCGGAGGGAGACCCAGTACTTC.

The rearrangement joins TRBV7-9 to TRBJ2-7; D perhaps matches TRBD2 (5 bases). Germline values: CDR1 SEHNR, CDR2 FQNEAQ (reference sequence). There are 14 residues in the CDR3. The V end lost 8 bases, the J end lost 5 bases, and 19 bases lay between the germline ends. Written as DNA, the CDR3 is TGTGCCAGCTCGCCGGTGAAGGGAGTGGACGAGCAGTACTTC. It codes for CASSPVKGVDEQYF. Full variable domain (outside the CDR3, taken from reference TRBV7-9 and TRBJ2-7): DTGVSQNPRHKITKRGQNVTFRCDPISEHNRLYWYRQTLGQGPEFLTYFQNEAQLEKSRLLSDRFSAERPKGSFSTLEIQRTEQGDSAMYLCASSPVKGVDEQYFGPGTRLTVT.